This T cell receptor beta chain was captured in a study of T cell repertoires in cytomegalovirus infection. One entry per CDR3 protein results from TCRdb running MiXCR on the reads. The profile shows approximately 600,000 distinct CDR3 sequences, over 35% of them singletons. The CDR3 covers 14 residues. V lost 7 bases to trimming and J lost 3 bases; unmatched junction nucleotides: 4. This clonotype was found once. The antigen remains unidentified. J is TRBJ1-1 and V is TRBV12-3 or TRBV12-4; 11 nucleotides agree with TRBD1. Sequenced here: cultured PBMCs, sampled from culture after CMV antigen stimulation. This TCR was sampled from a human donor in good health (CMV status not recorded). Some clones in this sample may be carry-over from other donors' samples. The DNA for the CDR3 is TGTGCCAGCACCGGGACAGGGGGTTACACTGAAGCTTTCTTT. Translation gives CASTGTGGYTEAFF.